The subject of this entry is one TCR beta chain. Some clones are missing from TCRdb's copy, which holds only in-frame ones; the method was immunoSEQ multiplex PCR. Among about 140,000 clones listed, 70% to 90% were seen once. CDR1 KGHSH and CDR2 LQKENI come from the germline V gene. V gave up 0 bases and J gave up 7 bases; unmatched junction bases: 5. The CDR3 covers 16 residues. The data stem from a study of T cell responses to AZD1222 COVID-19 vaccine. This chain connects TRBV18 to TRBJ2-1; TRBD2 aligns across 11 bases. The sample in question was peripheral blood, obtained on day 0 of AZD1222 vaccination. This clonotype was obtained from an adult in good health. CDR3 sequence (DNA): TGTGCCAGCTCACCACCGACTAGCGGGGAATATAATGAGCAGTTCTTC. Protein sequence: CASSPPTSGEYNEQFF.